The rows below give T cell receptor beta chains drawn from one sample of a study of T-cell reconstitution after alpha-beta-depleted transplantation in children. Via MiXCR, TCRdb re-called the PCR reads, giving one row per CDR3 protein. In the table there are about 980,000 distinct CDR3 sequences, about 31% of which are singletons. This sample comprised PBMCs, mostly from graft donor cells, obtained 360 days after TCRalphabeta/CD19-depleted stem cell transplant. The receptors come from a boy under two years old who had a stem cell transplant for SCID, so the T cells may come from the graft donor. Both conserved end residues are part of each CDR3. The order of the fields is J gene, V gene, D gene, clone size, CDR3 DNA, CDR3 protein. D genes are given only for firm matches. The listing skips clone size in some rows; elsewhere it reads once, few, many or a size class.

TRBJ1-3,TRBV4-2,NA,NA,TGTGCCAGCAGCCCGAAGTTCTCTGGAAACACCATATATTTT,CASSPKFSGNTIYF
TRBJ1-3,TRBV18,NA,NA,TGTGCCAGCTCACCACCTTCCCGGGTCGACACCATATATTTT,CASSPPSRVDTIYF
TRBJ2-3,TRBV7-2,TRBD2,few,TGTGCCAGCAGCCCCGGCTGGGGGGGAGATACGCAGTATTTT,CASSPGWGGDTQYF
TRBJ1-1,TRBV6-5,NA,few,TGTGCCAGCAGTTACTCCGCAGGCGGCACTGAAGCTTTCTTT,CASSYSAGGTEAFF
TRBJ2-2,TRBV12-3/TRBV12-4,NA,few,TGTGCCAGCAGTTTTGGGCAGACGAACACCGGGGAGCTGTTTTTT,CASSFGQTNTGELFF
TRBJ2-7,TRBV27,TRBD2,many,TGTGCCAGCAGTTCCCGACCAGCAGCGGGAGGATACGAGCAGTACTTC,CASSSRPAAGGYEQYF
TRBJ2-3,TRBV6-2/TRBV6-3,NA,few,TGTGCCAGCGCCTGGACAGCTTATTCCACAGATACGCAGTATTTT,CASAWTAYSTDTQYF
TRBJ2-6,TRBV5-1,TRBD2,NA,TGCGCCAGCAGCCCTATGTCCCGGACTAGTTCTGGGGCCAACGTCCTGACTTTC,CASSPMSRTSSGANVLTF
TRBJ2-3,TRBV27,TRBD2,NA,TGTGCCACCTCACTAGCGGGGGGGCTGGGCACAGATACGCAGTATTTT,CATSLAGGLGTDTQYF
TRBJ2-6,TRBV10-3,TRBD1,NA,TGTGCCATCAGTGCAGGACAGGGGAAAGGTGGGGCCAACGTCCTGACTTTC,CAISAGQGKGGANVLTF
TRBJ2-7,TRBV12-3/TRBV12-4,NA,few,TGTGCCAGCAGGTTGGGGGCTTACGAGCAGTACTTC,CASRLGAYEQYF
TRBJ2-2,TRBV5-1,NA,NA,TGCGCCAGCAGCTCCCGACGGGGAAGCGCCGGGGAGCTGTTTTTT,CASSSRRGSAGELFF
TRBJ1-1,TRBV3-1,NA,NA,TGTGCCAGCAGCCAAGGCGGGATTCGCACTGAAGCTTTCTTT,CASSQGGIRTEAFF
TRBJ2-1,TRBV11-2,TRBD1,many,TGTGCCAGCAGCTTTACAGGGGGCGCGGGGAATGAGCAGTTCTTC,CASSFTGGAGNEQFF
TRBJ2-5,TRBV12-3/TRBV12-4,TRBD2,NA,TGTGCCAGCAGGGTAGCGGGGGAAGAGACCCAGTACTTC,CASRVAGEETQYF
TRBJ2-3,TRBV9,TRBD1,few,TGTGCCAGCAGCGTAGCCACCGGACAGGGGGCATCAGATACGCAGTATTTT,CASSVATGQGASDTQYF
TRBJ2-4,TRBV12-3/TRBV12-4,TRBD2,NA,TGTGCCAGCAGTCAGCTAGCGGGGGGGCCGATGGGCAAAAACATTCAGTACTTC,CASSQLAGGPMGKNIQYF
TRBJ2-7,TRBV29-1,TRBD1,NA,TGCAGCGTTGAAGGAGAGACAGGGGCTAGGATCTACGAGCAGTACTTC,CSVEGETGARIYEQYF
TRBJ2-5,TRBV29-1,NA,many,TGCAGCGTTGATTTCGGACGGGGCGTCGAGACCCAGTACTTC,CSVDFGRGVETQYF
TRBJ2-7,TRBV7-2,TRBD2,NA,TGTGCCAGCAGCTCCCCTTTAGGACTAGCGGGGTGGTACGAGCAGTACTTC,CASSSPLGLAGWYEQYF
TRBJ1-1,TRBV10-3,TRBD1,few,TGTGCCATCAGTGGTAGACAGGGACTTCGAGGGAACACTGAAGCTTTCTTT,CAISGRQGLRGNTEAFF
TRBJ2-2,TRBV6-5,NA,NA,TGTGCCAGCAGTTACTCGTCGGGCGCGAACACCGGGGAGCTGTTTTTT,CASSYSSGANTGELFF
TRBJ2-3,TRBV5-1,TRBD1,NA,TGCGCCAGCAGCGAACCCGGGACAGGTAGCACAGATACGCAGTATTTT,CASSEPGTGSTDTQYF
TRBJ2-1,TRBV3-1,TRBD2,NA,TGTGCCAGCAGCCAAATGCCGGGACTAGGCCGTAGGAATGAGCAGTTCTTC,CASSQMPGLGRRNEQFF
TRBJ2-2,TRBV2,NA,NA,TGTGCCAGCAGTGACAGGGGCCTCAACACCGGGGAGCTGTTTTTT,CASSDRGLNTGELFF
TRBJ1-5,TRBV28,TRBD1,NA,TGTGCCAGCACCCGGGACAGTACTCATCAGCCCCAGCATTTT,CASTRDSTHQPQHF
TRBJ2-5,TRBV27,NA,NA,TGTGCCAGCAGGAAACAGGGTGTTGGAGAGACCCAGTACTTC,CASRKQGVGETQYF
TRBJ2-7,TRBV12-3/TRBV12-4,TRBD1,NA,TGTGCCAGCAGTTCACCAACCGGGACAGGGATCTACGAGCAGTACTTC,CASSSPTGTGIYEQYF
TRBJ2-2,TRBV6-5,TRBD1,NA,TGTGCCAGCAGTTGGACAGGGGGCTCGGCCGGGGAGCTGTTTTTT,CASSWTGGSAGELFF
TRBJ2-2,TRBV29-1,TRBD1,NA,TGCAGCGTTACAGGGGGTCGGACCGGGGAGCTGTTTTTT,CSVTGGRTGELFF
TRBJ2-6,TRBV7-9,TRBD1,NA,TGTGCCAGCAGCAAAGACAGGGGCGGCTCTGGGGCCAACGTCCTGACTTTC,CASSKDRGGSGANVLTF
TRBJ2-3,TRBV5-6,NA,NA,TGTGCCAGCAGCTTGGGGCAGCACACAGATACGCAGTATTTT,CASSLGQHTDTQYF
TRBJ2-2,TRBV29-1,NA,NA,TGCAGCGTTGGATTGAAGAACACCGGGGAGCTGTTTTTT,CSVGLKNTGELFF
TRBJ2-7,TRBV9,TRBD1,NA,TGTGCCAGCAGCTCGCAGGGGGCCCCCTACGAGCAGTACTTC,CASSSQGAPYEQYF
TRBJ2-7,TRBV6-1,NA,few,TGTGCCAGCAGCCAGGGCCTCAGGGTCTACGAGCAGTACTTC,CASSQGLRVYEQYF
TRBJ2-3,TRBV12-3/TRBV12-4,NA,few,TGTGCCAGCACCCCCAGCAGGGCCCCAGATACGCAGTATTTT,CASTPSRAPDTQYF
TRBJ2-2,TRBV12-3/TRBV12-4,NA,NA,TGTGCCAGCAGTATCGGGGCGCAGTTAGGGACCGGGGAGCTGTTTTTT,CASSIGAQLGTGELFF
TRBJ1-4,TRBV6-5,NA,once,TGTGCCAGCAGCCAGGGGAATAGAAAACTGTTTTTT,CASSQGNRKLFF
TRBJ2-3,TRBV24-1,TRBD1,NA,TGTGCCACCAGTGGCCGGGACAGGGAGTTGGGGATAAGCACAGATACGCAGTATTTT,CATSGRDRELGISTDTQYF
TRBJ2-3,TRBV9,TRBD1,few,TGTGCCAGCAGCGGCAGACAGGGATGGACAGATACGCAGTATTTT,CASSGRQGWTDTQYF
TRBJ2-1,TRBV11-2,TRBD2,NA,TGTGCCAGCAGCTCCTCGGGACTAGCGGGGGGGCGGGAGCAGTTCTTC,CASSSSGLAGGREQFF
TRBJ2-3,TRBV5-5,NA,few,TGTGCCAGCAGCTTGGCCCGGAGCGCCCGGGGAGATACGCAGTATTTT,CASSLARSARGDTQYF
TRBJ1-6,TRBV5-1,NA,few,TGCGCCAGCAGCTTCGGCTCCCTGGGGGATTCACCCCTCCACTTT,CASSFGSLGDSPLHF
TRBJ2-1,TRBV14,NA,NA,TGTGCCAGCAGCCAAGTGAACAGCTACAATGAGCAGTTCTTC,CASSQVNSYNEQFF
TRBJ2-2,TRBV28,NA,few,TGTGCCAGCAGTTACAGACTTAACACCGGGGAGCTGTTTTTT,CASSYRLNTGELFF
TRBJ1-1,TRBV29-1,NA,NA,TGCAGCGTTAGTTCGACCGAAGCTTTCTTT,CSVSSTEAFF
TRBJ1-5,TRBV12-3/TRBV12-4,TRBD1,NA,TGTGCCAGCAGTTTAGCTCTGGGACAGGGGACGTGGCCCCAGCATTTT,CASSLALGQGTWPQHF
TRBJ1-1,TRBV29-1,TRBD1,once,TGCAGCGTCGTAACAGGGGGCGCGACTGAAGCTTTCTTT,CSVVTGGATEAFF
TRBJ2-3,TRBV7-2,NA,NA,TGTGCCAGCTCCACCGGGACCCACTACGCCACAGATACGCAGTATTTT,CASSTGTHYATDTQYF
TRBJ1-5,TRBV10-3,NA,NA,TGTGCCAGGAAATCCTTAATTTGTCAGCCCCAGCATTTT,CARKSLICQPQHF
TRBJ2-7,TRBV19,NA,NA,TGTGCCAGTAGTAACGGGGCGTACGAGCAGTACTTC,CASSNGAYEQYF
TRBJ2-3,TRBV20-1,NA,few,TGCAGTGCTAGGGACCTCAACCTCAGACTAGATCGAAGAGATACGCAGTATTTT,CSARDLNLRLDRRDTQYF
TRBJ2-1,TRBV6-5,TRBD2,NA,TGTGCCACCGCTGGACTAGCGATTTCCTACAATGAGCAGTTCTTC,CATAGLAISYNEQFF
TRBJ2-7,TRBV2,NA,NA,TGTGCCAGCCGGGACGACAGGGCAGCGGGGGAGCAGTACTTC,CASRDDRAAGEQYF
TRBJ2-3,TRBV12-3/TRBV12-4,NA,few,TGTGCCAGCAGTTTAAATTTCATTAGCACAGATACGCAGTATTTT,CASSLNFISTDTQYF
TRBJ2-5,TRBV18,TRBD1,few,TGTGCCAGCTCACCACCGGGCAGGGGGCAGGTGACCCAGTACTTC,CASSPPGRGQVTQYF
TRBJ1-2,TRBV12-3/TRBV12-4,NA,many,TGTGCCAGCAGTTTGCGGGGTAGCTATGGCTACACCTTC,CASSLRGSYGYTF
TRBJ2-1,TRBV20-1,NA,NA,TGCAGTGCTAGAGATGGGGGCGCACAGAATGAGCAGTTCTTC,CSARDGGAQNEQFF
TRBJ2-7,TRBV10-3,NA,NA,TGTGCCATCAGTGAGAGTGGGGCAGGGCCAAAACCAGACCCATCCTACGAGCAGTACTTC,CAISESGAGPKPDPSYEQYF